This is a list of T cell receptor beta chains from one sample in a study of T cells in Graves' hyperthyroidism and ophthalmopathy. TCRdb re-called the multiplex PCR reads with MiXCR, one entry per CDR3 protein. The table records hundreds of thousands of distinct CDR3 sequences, 14% to 15% of them present only once. Sample: blood. Source of these receptors: a woman aged 40 to 50 with Graves' ophthalmopathy. The CDR3 runs from the conserved cysteine through the conserved F or W. A D gene is named only where the DNA matches it firmly. Some rows mark clone size as missing; the rest say once, few, many or name a class of expanded clone.

D	size	V	J	length	CDR3	DNA
.	medium-sized	TRBV2	TRBJ2-7	9	CAREYEQYF	TGTGCCAGGGAGTACGAGCAGTACTTC
.	many	TRBV7-2	TRBJ1-2	13	CASSFGRERGYTF	TGTGCCAGCAGCTTCGGCAGGGAACGAGGCTACACCTTC
.	.	TRBV28	TRBJ2-7	14	CASSPQLEGYEQHF	TGTGCCAGCAGCCCCCAACTTGAGGGCTACGAGCAGCACTTC
.	many	TRBV6-2/TRBV6-3	TRBJ1-5	13	CASSTTEHQPQHF	TGTGCCAGCAGTACCACAGAACATCAGCCCCAGCATTTT
TRBD1	.	TRBV18	TRBJ1-1	16	CASSPRIGGGGTEAFF	TGTGCCAGCTCACCGCGGATAGGGGGCGGCGGCACTGAAGCTTTCTTT
.	many	TRBV28	TRBJ1-1	14	CASTSIGERTEAFF	TGTGCCAGCACCTCTATTGGCGAACGGACTGAAGCTTTCTTT
.	many	TRBV6-2/TRBV6-3	TRBJ2-6	15	CASSPWGSGANVLTF	TGTGCCAGCAGCCCTTGGGGCTCTGGGGCCAACGTCCTGACTTTC
.	few	TRBV29-1	TRBJ2-7	13	CSVGGGRTYEQYF	TGCAGCGTGGGGGGGGGGCGGACCTACGAGCAGTACTTC
TRBD2	many	TRBV6-1	TRBJ2-7	16	CASSLHSGRDAYEQYF	TGTGCCAGCAGTCTCCATAGCGGGAGGGACGCCTACGAGCAGTACTTC
.	many	TRBV20-1	TRBJ1-5	14	CSATEEGRKQPQHF	TGCAGTGCAACGGAAGAAGGGAGAAAGCAGCCCCAGCATTTT
.	few	TRBV28	TRBJ2-4	16	CASSKIGGARGNIQYF	TGTGCCAGCAGCAAGATAGGGGGGGCTCGGGGAAACATTCAGTACTTC
.	.	TRBV6-1	TRBJ2-7	14	CASSELGSTGEQYF	TGTGCCAGCAGTGAATTAGGGTCTACCGGGGAGCAGTACTTC
.	many	TRBV7-8	TRBJ2-7	15	CASSLRYTGVYEQYF	TGTGCCAGCAGCTTGCGATATACAGGAGTCTACGAGCAGTACTTC
TRBD2	.	TRBV5-1	TRBJ2-2	18	CVSSLDGSAGPNTGELFF	TGCGTCAGCAGCTTGGACGGTTCAGCGGGACCGAACACCGGGGAGCTGTTTTTT
.	many	TRBV28	TRBJ2-5	14	CASRESQAQETQYF	TGTGCCAGCAGGGAGAGTCAGGCCCAAGAGACCCAGTACTTC
.	many	TRBV12-3/TRBV12-4	TRBJ1-3	14	CASSLDASGNTIYF	TGTGCCAGCAGTTTGGATGCCTCTGGAAACACCATATATTTT
.	few	TRBV4-1	TRBJ2-2	16	CASSQDPGVSTRELFF	TGCGCCAGCAGCCAAGATCCTGGAGTTAGCACCAGGGAGCTGTTTTTT
TRBD1	.	TRBV11-2	TRBJ1-2	13	CASRRDRVYGYTF	TGTGCCAGCAGACGGGACAGGGTCTATGGCTACACCTTC
.	many	TRBV14	TRBJ2-5	12	CASSHREETQYF	TGTGCCAGCAGCCACAGGGAGGAGACCCAGTACTTC
TRBD2	.	TRBV7-8	TRBJ2-5	18	CASSLVPGTSGGQETQYF	TGTGCCAGCAGCTTAGTCCCCGGGACTAGCGGGGGGCAAGAGACCCAGTACTTC
.	many	TRBV19	TRBJ1-1	12	CASKEGNTEAFF	TGTGCCAGTAAAGAGGGGAACACTGAAGCTTTCTTT
.	many	TRBV4-3	TRBJ1-5	13	CASSQDPGQPQHF	TGCGCCAGCAGCCAAGATCCGGGTCAGCCCCAGCATTTT
.	.	TRBV5-1	TRBJ2-5	12	CASSFHQETQYF	TGCGCCAGCAGCTTCCATCAAGAGACCCAGTACTTC
TRBD2	few	TRBV24-1	TRBJ2-5	16	CATSDNGLAGGETQYF	TGTGCCACCAGTGACAACGGACTAGCGGGAGGAGAGACCCAGTACTTC
.	many	TRBV7-3	TRBJ2-5	15	CASSVSRESRETQYF	TGTGCCAGCAGTGTTTCCCGGGAGTCTAGGGAGACCCAGTACTTC
.	many	TRBV5-1	TRBJ2-7	15	CASSLPSGSSYEQYF	TGTGCCAGCAGCTTGCCCTCAGGGAGCTCCTACGAGCAGTACTTC
.	many	TRBV5-1	TRBJ2-5	15	CASTPGPPYQETQYF	TGCGCCAGCACCCCGGGACCACCGTACCAAGAGACCCAGTACTTC
TRBD2	many	TRBV6-2/TRBV6-3	TRBJ2-7	14	CASRLLAGAYEQYF	TGTGCCAGCAGGCTACTAGCGGGAGCCTACGAGCAGTACTTC
.	.	TRBV28	TRBJ2-7	11	CASTIGDEQYF	TGTGCCAGCACGATCGGGGACGAGCAGTACTTC
.	many	TRBV11-2	TRBJ1-1	13	CASSPQRDTEAFF	TGTGCCAGCAGCCCCCAGCGGGACACTGAAGCTTTCTTT
TRBD2	many	TRBV7-9	TRBJ2-7	15	CASSSGGAGTYEQYF	TGTGCCAGCAGCTCCGGAGGAGCGGGGACCTACGAGCAGTACTTC
TRBD2	many	TRBV19	TRBJ2-1	17	CASSPPPRETRYNEQFF	TGTGCCAGTAGTCCGCCTCCGCGGGAGACCCGCTACAATGAGCAGTTCTTC
.	.	TRBV10-3	TRBJ2-7	11	CAIDGGYEQYF	TGTGCCATCGATGGGGGGTACGAGCAGTACTTC
.	few	TRBV6-5	TRBJ2-7	15	CASSSRVAESYEQYF	TGTGCCAGCAGTTCAAGAGTAGCGGAGTCATACGAGCAGTACTTC
.	many	TRBV12-5	TRBJ2-4	15	CASGPGAQDWDIQYF	TGTGCTAGTGGTCCAGGGGCGCAAGACTGGGACATTCAGTACTTC
.	few	TRBV11-1	TRBJ2-6	18	CASRGGHSDAGGANVLTF	TGTGCCAGCAGGGGGGGACATTCAGACGCGGGTGGGGCCAACGTCCTGACTTTC
.	.	TRBV5-8	TRBJ2-5	15	CDSSLAGESPETQYF	TGTGACAGCAGCTTGGCCGGGGAGTCCCCAGAGACCCAGTACTTC
.	many	TRBV15	TRBJ2-7	13	CATSRDLRYEQYF	TGTGCCACCAGCAGAGATCTCCGCTACGAGCAGTACTTC
TRBD2	.	TRBV19	TRBJ2-1	16	CASSMMASGVYNEQFF	TGTGCCAGTAGTATGATGGCTAGCGGAGTCTACAATGAGCAGTTCTTC
.	many	TRBV6-2/TRBV6-3	TRBJ1-1	14	CASSYYTGYTEAFF	TGTGCCAGCAGTTACTATACAGGGTACACTGAAGCTTTCTTT
TRBD2	.	TRBV29-1	TRBJ2-4	20	CSVSLLGLAGGRVAKNIQYF	TGCAGCGTTTCGCTTCTGGGACTAGCGGGAGGGCGGGTAGCCAAAAACATTCAGTACTTC
.	.	TRBV14	TRBJ1-6	13	CASSQLFDSPLHF	TGTGCCAGCAGCCAGCTTTTCGATTCACCCCTCCACTTT
.	.	TRBV5-6	TRBJ2-5	14	CASSLGDLQETQYF	TGTGCCAGCAGCTTGGGGGACCTACAAGAGACCCAGTACTTC